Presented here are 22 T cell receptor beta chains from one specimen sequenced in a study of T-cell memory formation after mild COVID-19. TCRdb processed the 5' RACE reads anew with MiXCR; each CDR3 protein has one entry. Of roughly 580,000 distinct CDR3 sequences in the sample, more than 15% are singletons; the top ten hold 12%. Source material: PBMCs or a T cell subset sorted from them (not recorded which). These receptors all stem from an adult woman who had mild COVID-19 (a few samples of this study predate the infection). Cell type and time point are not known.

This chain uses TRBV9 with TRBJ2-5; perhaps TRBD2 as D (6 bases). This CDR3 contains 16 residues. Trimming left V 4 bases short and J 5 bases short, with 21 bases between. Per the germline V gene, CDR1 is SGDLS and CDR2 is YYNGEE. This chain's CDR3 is CASSLSGGRWGETQYF. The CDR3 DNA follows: TGTGCCAGCAGCCTTTCCGGGGGTCGCTGGGGGGAGACCCAGTACTTC.

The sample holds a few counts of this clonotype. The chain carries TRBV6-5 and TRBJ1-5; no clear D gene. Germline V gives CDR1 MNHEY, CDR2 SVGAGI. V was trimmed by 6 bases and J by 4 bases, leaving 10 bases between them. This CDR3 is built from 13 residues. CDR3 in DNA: TGTGCCAGCAGCCAACGTGATAATCAGCCCCAGCATTTT. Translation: CASSQRDNQPQHF.

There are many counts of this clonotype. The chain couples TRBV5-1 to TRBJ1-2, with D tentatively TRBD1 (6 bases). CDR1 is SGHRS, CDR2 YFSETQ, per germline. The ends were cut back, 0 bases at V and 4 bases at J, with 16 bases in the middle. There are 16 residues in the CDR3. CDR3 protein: CASSLGHRDILYGYTF. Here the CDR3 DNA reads TGCGCCAGCAGCTTGGGTCACCGGGACATCCTCTATGGCTACACCTTC.

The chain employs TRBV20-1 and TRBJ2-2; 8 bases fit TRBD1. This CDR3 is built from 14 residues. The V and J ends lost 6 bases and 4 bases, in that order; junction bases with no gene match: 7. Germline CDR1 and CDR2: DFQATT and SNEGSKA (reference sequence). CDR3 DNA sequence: TGCAGTGCCAAGGGACAGGCCCTCACCGGGGAGCTGTTTTTT. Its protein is CSAKGQALTGELFF.

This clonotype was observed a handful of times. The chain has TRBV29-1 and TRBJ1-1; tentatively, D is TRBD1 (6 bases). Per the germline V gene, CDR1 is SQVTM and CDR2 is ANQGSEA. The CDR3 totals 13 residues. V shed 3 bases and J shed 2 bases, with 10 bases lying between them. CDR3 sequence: CSVDLGGNTEAFF. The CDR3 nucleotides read TGCAGCGTTGATTTAGGGGGTAACACTGAAGCTTTCTTT.

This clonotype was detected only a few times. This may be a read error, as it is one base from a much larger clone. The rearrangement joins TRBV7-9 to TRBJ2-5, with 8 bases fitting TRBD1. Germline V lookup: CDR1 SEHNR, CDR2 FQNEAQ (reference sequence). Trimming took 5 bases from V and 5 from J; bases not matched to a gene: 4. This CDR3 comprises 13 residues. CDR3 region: CASSQDRVETQYF. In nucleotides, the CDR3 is TGTGCCAGCAGCCAGGACAGGGTTGAGACCCAGTACTTC.

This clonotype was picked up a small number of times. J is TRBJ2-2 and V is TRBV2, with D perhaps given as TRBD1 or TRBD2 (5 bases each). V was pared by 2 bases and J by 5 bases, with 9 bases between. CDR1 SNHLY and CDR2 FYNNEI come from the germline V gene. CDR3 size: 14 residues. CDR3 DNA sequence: TGTGCCAGCAGTGAATGGGGGAGAACCGGGGAGCTGTTTTTT. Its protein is CASSEWGRTGELFF.

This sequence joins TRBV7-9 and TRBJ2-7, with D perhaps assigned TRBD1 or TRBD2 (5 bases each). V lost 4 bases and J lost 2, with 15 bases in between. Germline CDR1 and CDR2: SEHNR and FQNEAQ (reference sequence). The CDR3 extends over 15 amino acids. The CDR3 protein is CASSSLGDHTYEQYF. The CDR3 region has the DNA TGTGCCAGCAGCTCCTTGGGGGACCATACCTACGAGCAGTACTTC.

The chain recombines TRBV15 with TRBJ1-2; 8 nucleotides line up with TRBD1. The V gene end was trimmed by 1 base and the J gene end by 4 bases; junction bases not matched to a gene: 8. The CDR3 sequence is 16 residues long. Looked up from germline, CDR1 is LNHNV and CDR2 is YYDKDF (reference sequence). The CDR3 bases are TGTGCCACCAGCAGAGCCGGACAGGGTGTAAGCTATGGCTACACCTTC. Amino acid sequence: CATSRAGQGVSYGYTF.

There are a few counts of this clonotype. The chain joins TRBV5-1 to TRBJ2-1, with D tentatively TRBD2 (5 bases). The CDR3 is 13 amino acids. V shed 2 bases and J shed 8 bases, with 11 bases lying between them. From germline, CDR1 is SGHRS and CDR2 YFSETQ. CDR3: CASSLDEGHEQFF. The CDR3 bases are TGCGCCAGCAGCTTAGATGAGGGCCATGAGCAGTTCTTC.

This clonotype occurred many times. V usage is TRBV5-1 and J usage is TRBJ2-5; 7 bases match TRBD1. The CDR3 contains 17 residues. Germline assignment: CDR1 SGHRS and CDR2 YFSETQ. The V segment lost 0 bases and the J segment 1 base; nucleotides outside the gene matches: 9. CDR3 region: CASSLEAGGSVQETQYF. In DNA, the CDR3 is TGCGCCAGCAGCTTGGAGGCAGGGGGTTCGGTCCAAGAGACCCAGTACTTC. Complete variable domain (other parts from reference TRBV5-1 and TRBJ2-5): KAGVTQTPRYLIKTRGQQVTLSCSPISGHRSVSWYQQTPGQGLQFLFEYFSETQRNKGNFPGRFSGRQFSNSRSEMNVSTLELGDSALYLCASSLEAGGSVQETQYFGPGTRLLVL.

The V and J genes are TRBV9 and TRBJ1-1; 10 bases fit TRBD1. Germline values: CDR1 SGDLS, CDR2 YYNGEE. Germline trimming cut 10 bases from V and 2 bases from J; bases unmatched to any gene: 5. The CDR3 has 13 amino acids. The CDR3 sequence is CAGGQGPNTEAFF. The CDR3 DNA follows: TGTGCCGGGGGACAGGGGCCTAACACTGAAGCTTTCTTT.

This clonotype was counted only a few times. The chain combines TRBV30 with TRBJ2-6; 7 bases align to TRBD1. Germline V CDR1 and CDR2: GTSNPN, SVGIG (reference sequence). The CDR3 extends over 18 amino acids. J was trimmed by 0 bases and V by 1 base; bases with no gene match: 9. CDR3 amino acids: CAWSGIWTGPSGANVLTF. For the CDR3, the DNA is TGTGCCTGGAGTGGCATATGGACAGGTCCCTCTGGGGCCAACGTCCTGACTTTC. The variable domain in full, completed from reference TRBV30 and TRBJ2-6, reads SQTIHQWPATLVQPVGSPLSLECTVEGTSNPNLYWYRQAAGRGLQLLFYSVGIGQISSEVPQNLSASRPQDRQFILSSKKLLLSDSGFYLCAWSGIWTGPSGANVLTFGAGSRLTVL.

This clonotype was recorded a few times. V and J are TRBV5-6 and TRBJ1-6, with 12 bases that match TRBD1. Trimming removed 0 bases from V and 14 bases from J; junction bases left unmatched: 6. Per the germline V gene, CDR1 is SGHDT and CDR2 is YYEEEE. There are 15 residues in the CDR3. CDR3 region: CASSLAGTGGGSLHF. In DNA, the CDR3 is TGTGCCAGCAGCTTGGCCGGGACAGGGGGCGGGTCCCTCCACTTT.

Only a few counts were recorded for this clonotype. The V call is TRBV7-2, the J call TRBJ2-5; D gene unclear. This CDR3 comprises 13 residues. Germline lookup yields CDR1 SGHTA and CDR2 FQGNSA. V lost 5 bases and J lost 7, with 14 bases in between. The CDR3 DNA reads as TGTGCCAGCAGCCCGGACCCGCCGGGGACCCAGTACTTC. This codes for CASSPDPPGTQYF.

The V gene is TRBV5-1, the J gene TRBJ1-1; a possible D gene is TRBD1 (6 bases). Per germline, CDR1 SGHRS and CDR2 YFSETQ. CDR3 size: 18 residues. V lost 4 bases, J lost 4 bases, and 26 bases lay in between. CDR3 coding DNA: TGCGCCAGCAGCCTGGACAGTGGGCGGCACCCCCACGGCACTGAAGCTTTCTTT. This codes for CASSLDSGRHPHGTEAFF.

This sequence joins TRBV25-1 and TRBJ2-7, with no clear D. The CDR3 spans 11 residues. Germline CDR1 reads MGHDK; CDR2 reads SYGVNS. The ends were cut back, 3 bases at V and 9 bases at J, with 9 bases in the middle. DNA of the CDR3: TGTGCCAGCAGTGATCCTGCCGGGCAGTACTTC. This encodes CASSDPAGQYF.

CDR3 nucleotide sequence: TGTGCCAGCAGCCGGGCGTCCCAAGGGGGTGATAAAGAGACCCAGTACTTC. Residues: CASSRASQGGDKETQYF. The chain joins TRBV5-4 to TRBJ2-5, with a tentative D call TRBD1 (6 bases). In germline, CDR1 is SGHNT, CDR2 YYREEE (reference sequence). V gave up 4 bases and J gave up 3 bases, with 22 bases separating them. CDR3 length: 17 amino acids.

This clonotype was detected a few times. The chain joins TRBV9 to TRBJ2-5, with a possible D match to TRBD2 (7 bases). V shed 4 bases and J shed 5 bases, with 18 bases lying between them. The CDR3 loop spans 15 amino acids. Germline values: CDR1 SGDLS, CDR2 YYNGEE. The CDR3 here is CASSPAGHTVETQYF. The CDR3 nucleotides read TGTGCCAGCAGCCCAGCGGGACATACTGTCGAGACCCAGTACTTC.

This chain's CDR3 is CASSGGSGTRNNEQFF. CDR3 nucleotides: TGCGCCAGCAGCGGGGGCTCCGGGACTCGGAACAATGAGCAGTTCTTC. The J gene is TRBJ2-1, the V gene TRBV5-1; D assignment may be TRBD1 or TRBD2 (6 bases each). Trimming shortened V by 4 bases and J by 5 bases, and 19 bases separated the two germline ends. Germline CDR1 and CDR2: SGHRS and YFSETQ. There are 16 residues in the CDR3. Looking up the rest from reference TRBV5-1 and TRBJ2-1 gives the full variable domain: KAGVTQTPRYLIKTRGQQVTLSCSPISGHRSVSWYQQTPGQGLQFLFEYFSETQRNKGNFPGRFSGRQFSNSRSEMNVSTLELGDSALYLCASSGGSGTRNNEQFFGPGTRLTVL.

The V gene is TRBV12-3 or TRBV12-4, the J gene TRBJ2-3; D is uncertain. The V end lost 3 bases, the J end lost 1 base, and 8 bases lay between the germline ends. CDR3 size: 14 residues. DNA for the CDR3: TGTGCCAGCAGTTTTACAGTTCGCACAGATACGCAGTATTTT. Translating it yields CASSFTVRTDTQYF.

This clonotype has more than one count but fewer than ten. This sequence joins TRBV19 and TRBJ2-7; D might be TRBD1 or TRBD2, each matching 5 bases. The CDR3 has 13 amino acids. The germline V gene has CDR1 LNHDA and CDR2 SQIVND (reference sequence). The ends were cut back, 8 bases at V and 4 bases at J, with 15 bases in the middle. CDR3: CASAVGELYEQYF. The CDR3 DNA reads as TGTGCCAGTGCGGTAGGGGAGTTGTACGAGCAGTACTTC.